This T cell receptor beta chain was sequenced during a study of technical replicates of blood from a handful of donors. Profiling relied on immunoSEQ multiplex PCR, and the TCRdb table lists in-frame clones only, not all of them. The top ten clones hold 9.5% to 13% of a sample with some 8,000 clones, about nine tenths of them seen once. The germline gives CDR1 GTSNPN, CDR2 SVGIG (reference sequence). The CDR3 length is 13 residues. V lost 4 bases and J lost 8, with 17 bases in between. This clonotype was obtained from a human donor in good health. Input material: PBMCs. The chain employs TRBV30 and TRBJ1-2; D is possibly TRBD1 (6 bases). This CDR3 reads CAWNTGTSGGYTF. CDR3 DNA sequence: TGTGCCTGGAACACCGGGACATCGGGAGGCTACACCTTC.